This TCR beta chain was documented in a study of cytomegalovirus exposure and HLA in healthy donors. Study results and caveats: It was reportedly the case that the classifier diagnosed cytomegalovirus status with high specificity and sensitivity.

While the first cohort had about 610 subjects, the donors belonged to the separate validation cohort of over a hundred subjects. This clone occurred a few times. The antigen remains unidentified. Repertoires were generated with immunoSEQ multiplex PCR, while TCRdb's copy carries only in-frame clones and drops some. Here the sample spans some 220,000 clones, 75% to 95% being singletons. V was clipped by 3 bases and J by 7 bases, with 12 bases between them. This CDR3 is 13 amino acids long. Germline CDR1 LNHDA, CDR2 SQIVND (reference sequence). The clonotype was recovered from a young woman in good health and CMV-seronegative. The chain couples TRBV19 to TRBJ1-1; a weak D match, TRBD1 (6 bases). Material for sequencing was PBMCs. The CDR3 DNA reads TGTGCCAGTAGTATTCGACAGGCGAATGAAGCTTTCTTT. Its protein product is CASSIRQANEAFF.